The sequence of this T cell receptor (beta chain) was determined in a study of CD8 T cells in Susac syndrome. Germline V CDR1 and CDR2: LNHDA, SQIVND (reference sequence). V was pared by 1 base and J by 6 bases, with 12 bases between. This CDR3 is built from 14 residues. Random hexamers were used to reverse transcribe about 0.5 to 1 ug of RNA. An immunoSEQ multiplex PCR generated amplified TCR beta CDR3 products spanning 54 Vbeta and 13 Jbeta. TCRdb reanalysed the immunoSEQ multiplex PCR reads using MiXCR and keeps one entry per CDR3 protein. The sample holds a few hundred thousand distinct CDR3 sequences, roughly 85% seen once. From blood CD8+ and CD4+ T cells, TCR beta sequences were generated. TEMRA cells were enriched by FACS, while CD8+ and CD4+ T cells were obtained through a negative isolation that was performed magnetically.

V is TRBV19 and J is TRBJ1-1; D unresolved. Sequencing was performed on CD8+ T cells from PBMCs. The sequence was collected from a human donor with multiple sclerosis. The CDR3 nucleotides read TGTGCCAGTAGTATAGCCACGGGCCCGCCTGAAGCTTTCTTT. It codes for CASSIATGPPEAFF.